The 3 T cell receptor beta chains below were found in one sample sequenced in a study of cytomegalovirus exposure and HLA in healthy donors. PCR employed 60 Vbeta and 13 Jbeta primers. Clones were sequenced by immunoSEQ multiplex PCR, and TCRdb holds only the in-frame ones, with some missing. This sample yields 240,000 or so clones, of which roughly four fifths are seen a single time; around 8.6% belongs to the top ten. What was sequenced was PBMCs. The source is a woman aged 60-75 years in good health and CMV-seropositive.

J is TRBJ1-1 and V is TRBV27; tentative D call: TRBD1 (5 bases). Germline V CDR1 and CDR2: MNHEY, SMNVEV (reference sequence). V was pared by 5 bases and J by 1 base, with 14 bases between. The CDR3 runs 15 residues. The chain's CDR3 is CASSPWRDSNTEAFF. The CDR3 region has the DNA TGTGCCAGCAGTCCCTGGAGGGACTCGAACACTGAAGCTTTCTTT.

The gene calls are TRBV27 and TRBJ2-2; TRBD2 matches at 14 bases. The germline CDR1 and CDR2 sequences are MNHEY and SMNVEV (reference sequence). Losses at the gene ends were 5 bases for V and 3 bases for J; bases not matched to a gene: 5. This CDR3 has 17 residues. The DNA for the CDR3 is TGTGCCAGCAGTCCCCGACTAGCGGGAGGGTACACCGGGGAGCTGTTTTTT. The encoded protein is CASSPRLAGGYTGELFF.

The chain recombines TRBV5-4 with TRBJ2-7, with 10 bases that match TRBD1. This CDR3 is 14 amino acids long. J was trimmed by 3 bases and V by 3 bases; bases with no gene match: 3. Germline V lookup: CDR1 SGHNT, CDR2 YYREEE (reference sequence). Here the CDR3 reads CASSSGTGDYEQYF. As DNA, the CDR3 is TGTGCCAGCAGCTCCGGGACAGGGGACTACGAGCAGTACTTC.